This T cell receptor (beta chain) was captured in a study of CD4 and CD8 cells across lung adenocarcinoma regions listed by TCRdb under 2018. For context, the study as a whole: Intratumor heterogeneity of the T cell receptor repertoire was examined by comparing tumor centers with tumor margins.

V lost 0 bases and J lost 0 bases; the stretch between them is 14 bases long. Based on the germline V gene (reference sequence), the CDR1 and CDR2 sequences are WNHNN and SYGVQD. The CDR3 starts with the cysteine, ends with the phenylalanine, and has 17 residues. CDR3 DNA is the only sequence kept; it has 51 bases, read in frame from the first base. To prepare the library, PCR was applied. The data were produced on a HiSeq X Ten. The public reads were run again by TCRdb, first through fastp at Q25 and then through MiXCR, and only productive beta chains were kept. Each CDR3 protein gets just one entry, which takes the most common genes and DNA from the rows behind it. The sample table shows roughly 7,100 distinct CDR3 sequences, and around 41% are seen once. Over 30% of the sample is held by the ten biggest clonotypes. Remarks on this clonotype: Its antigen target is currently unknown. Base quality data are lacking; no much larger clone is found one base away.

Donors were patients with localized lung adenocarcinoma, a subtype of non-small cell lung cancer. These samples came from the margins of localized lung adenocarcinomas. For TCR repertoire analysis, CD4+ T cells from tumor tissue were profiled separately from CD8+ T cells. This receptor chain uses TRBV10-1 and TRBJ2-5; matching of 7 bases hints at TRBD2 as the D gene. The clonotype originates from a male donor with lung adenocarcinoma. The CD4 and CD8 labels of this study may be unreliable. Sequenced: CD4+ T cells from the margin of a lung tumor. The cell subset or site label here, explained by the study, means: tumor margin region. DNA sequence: TGCGCCAGCAGTGAGTCACGCGGGGGCCGTGACCAAGAGACCCAGTACTTC. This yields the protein CASSESRGGRDQETQYF.